This TCR beta chain was captured in a study of chemoradiotherapy in HPV16-positive cancers. CDR3 length: 14 residues. Looked up from germline, CDR1 is MNHEY and CDR2 is SVGAGI. V shed 8 bases, J shed 5 bases, and the junction held 11 bases outside the gene matches. TCRdb's table, derived via immunoSEQ multiplex PCR, lists solely in-frame clones and lacks some. Among some 24,000 clones listed, around 94% were seen once. This TCR derives from a human donor with HPV-associated anogenital cancer. The rearrangement joins TRBV6-5 to TRBJ1-2; TRBD1 matches 7 bases. This material was collected from a patient who underwent chemoradiotherapy. In nucleotides, the CDR3 is TGTGCCAGCTACGGGAGGGGGCGCGGATATGGCTACACCTTC. Protein sequence: CASYGRGRGYGYTF.